The 17 T cell receptor beta chains below come from one sample, sequenced in a study of blood T cell repertoires in COVID-19. The method was immunoSEQ multiplex PCR; TCRdb's version includes in-frame clones alone and lacks a portion of them. Here the sample spans approximately 190,000 clones, 80% to 85% being singletons. Sequencing used peripheral blood. The source of these receptors is a human donor in a cohort sampled during active COVID-19.

The chain combines TRBV7-9 with TRBJ2-7; weak D call: TRBD1 (6 bases). The length of the CDR3 is 13 residues. Germline lookup yields CDR1 SEHNR and CDR2 FQNEAQ (reference sequence). Trimming removed 6 bases from V and 6 bases from J, with 15 bases in between. CDR3 DNA: TGTGCCAGCAGGGCGACAGGCGGGTCCGAGCAGTACGTC. Its protein product is CASRATGGSEQYV.

V usage is TRBV6-6 and J usage is TRBJ1-4; possibly TRBD1 for D (5 bases). With 8 bases removed from V and 4 bases from J, the gap between germline ends came to 8 bases. Germline V gene lookup returns CDR1 MNHNY and CDR2 SVGAGI (reference sequence). The CDR3 covers 12 residues. In nucleotides, the CDR3 is TGTGCCAGCGGCAGGGATAATGAAAAACTGTTTTTT. It codes for CASGRDNEKLFF.

This rearrangement joins TRBV6-6 to TRBJ2-2; 12 bases line up with TRBD1. The germline CDR1 and CDR2 sequences are MNHNY and SVGAGI (reference sequence). The V and J ends lost 2 bases and 6 bases, in that order; junction bases with no gene match: 4. The CDR3 runs to 16 residues. The CDR3 sequence is CASSYPGQGAPGELFF. The CDR3 DNA follows: TGTGCCAGCAGTTACCCGGGACAGGGGGCCCCCGGGGAGCTGTTTTTT.

V usage is TRBV5-1 and J usage is TRBJ1-6, with TRBD1 matching 7 bases. Losses at the gene ends were 4 bases for V and 15 bases for J; bases not matched to a gene: 16. Germline CDR1 is SGHRS and CDR2 is YFSETQ. This CDR3 region has 15 residues. Written as DNA, the CDR3 is TGCGCCAGCAGCCGAGTGACAGGGATCTCCCAACTCCTCCACTTT. It translates to CASSRVTGISQLLHF.

The rearrangement joins TRBV4-2 to TRBJ2-2, with 9 positions matching TRBD2. Germline values: CDR1 LGHNA, CDR2 YNFKEQ. This CDR3 contains 15 residues. The J segment lost 4 bases and the V segment lost 3 bases, leaving 3 bases of the junction unmatched. CDR3 sequence: CASSQRGGLTGELFF. The CDR3 DNA sequence: TGTGCCAGCAGCCAGCGGGGGGGCCTCACCGGGGAGCTGTTTTTT.

The rearrangement uses TRBV7-9 and TRBJ2-5; 7 bases line up with TRBD1. Losses at the gene ends were 6 bases for V and 2 bases for J; bases not matched to a gene: 6. The germline gives CDR1 SEHNR, CDR2 FQNEAQ (reference sequence). This CDR3 comprises 14 residues. Here the CDR3 reads CASSFGQVQETQYF. In DNA, the CDR3 is TGTGCCAGCAGTTTTGGACAGGTACAAGAGACCCAGTACTTC.

This rearrangement joins TRBV27 to TRBJ2-5; TRBD2 is a possible D gene (6 bases). Germline CDR1 reads MNHEY; CDR2 reads SMNVEV (reference sequence). This CDR3 region has 16 residues. Trimming stripped 5 bases from V and 5 bases from J, with 21 bases between. DNA for the CDR3: TGTGCCAGCAGTCCCCGCTTCTACGGGGGAAGGGAGACCCAGTACTTC. Its protein product is CASSPRFYGGRETQYF.

This chain uses TRBV18 with TRBJ1-2, with 8 positions matching TRBD1. Germline V gene data show CDR1 as KGHSH and CDR2 as LQKENI. This CDR3 comprises 15 residues. J gave up 1 base and V 3 bases, and 4 bases lay outside the gene matches. CDR3 protein: CASSPSDRDNYGYTF. CDR3 nucleotide sequence: TGTGCCAGCTCACCCTCGGACAGGGATAACTATGGCTACACCTTC. Full variable domain (remainder filled in from reference TRBV18 and TRBJ1-2): NAGVMQNPRHLVRRRGQEARLRCSPMKGHSHVYWYRQLPEEGLKFMVYLQKENIIDESGMPKERFSAEFPKEGPSILRIQQVVRGDSAAYFCASSPSDRDNYGYTFGSGTRLTVV.

This clone was found once. The chain uses TRBV5-1 and TRBJ2-5; 9 bases line up with TRBD1. V shed 4 bases and J 7 bases; nucleotides not matched to a gene: 8. This CDR3 is built from 14 residues. Per the germline V gene, CDR1 is SGHRS and CDR2 is YFSETQ. The CDR3 DNA is TGCGCCAGCAGCCAAACAGGGGGCGAGGGGACCCAGTACTTC. Its protein product is CASSQTGGEGTQYF.

This chain connects TRBV3-1 (or the pseudogene TRBV3-2) to TRBJ1-5; D gene uncertain. Between the trimmed V and J ends, which lost 2 bases and 4 bases, there was a span of 9 bases. The CDR3 extends over 14 amino acids. Germline V gene data show CDR1 as LGHDT and CDR2 as YNNKEL (reference sequence). This CDR3 reads CASSQNPGNQPQHF. The CDR3 nucleotides are TGTGCCAGCAGCCAAAACCCGGGGAATCAGCCCCAGCATTTT.

The rearrangement links TRBV5-1 to TRBJ2-5; a possible D gene is TRBD1 (6 bases). Germline V gene data show CDR1 as SGHRS and CDR2 as YFSETQ. V was clipped by 0 bases and J by 6 bases, with 9 bases between them. This CDR3 is built from 13 residues. CDR3 protein: CASSLGQEQTQYF. CDR3 DNA sequence: TGCGCCAGCAGCTTGGGACAGGAGCAGACCCAGTACTTC. Variable domain in full (rest from reference TRBV5-1 and TRBJ2-5): KAGVTQTPRYLIKTRGQQVTLSCSPISGHRSVSWYQQTPGQGLQFLFEYFSETQRNKGNFPGRFSGRQFSNSRSEMNVSTLELGDSALYLCASSLGQEQTQYFGPGTRLLVL.

This chain joins TRBV11-2 and TRBJ2-3, with TRBD2 matching over 8 bases. The CDR3 has 14 amino acids. Trimming at V came to 7 bases and at J to 2 bases, leaving 5 bases not matched to a gene. CDR1 and CDR2 from the germline V gene are SGHAT and FQNNGV. The CDR3 spells CASKLAGSTDTQYF. The DNA for the CDR3 is TGTGCCAGCAAGTTAGCGGGATCCACAGATACGCAGTATTTT. The full variable domain, its missing parts supplied by reference TRBV11-2 and TRBJ2-3, is EAGVAQSPRYKIIEKRQSVAFWCNPISGHATLYWYQQILGQGPKLLIQFQNNGVVDDSQLPKDRFSAERLKGVDSTLKIQPAKLEDSAVYLCASKLAGSTDTQYFGPGTRLTVL.

This clone was picked up one time. This chain joins TRBV30 and TRBJ2-2, with 7 bases that match TRBD1. Germline-derived CDR1 and CDR2 are GTSNPN and SVGIG (reference sequence). This CDR3 is built from 13 residues. Unmatched junction bases numbered 6, after V lost 5 bases and J lost 6 bases. The CDR3 loop is CAWGDRDPGELFF. The DNA for the CDR3 is TGTGCCTGGGGCGACAGGGACCCCGGGGAGCTGTTTTTT.

The chain uses TRBV27 and TRBJ2-2, with TRBD2 matching 8 bases. CDR3 length equals 15 residues. Germline V gene data show CDR1 as MNHEY and CDR2 as SMNVEV (reference sequence). The V gene end was trimmed by 5 bases and the J gene end by 5 bases; junction bases not matched to a gene: 7. The CDR3 sequence is CASSRTSGSTGELFF. The CDR3 DNA reads as TGTGCCAGCAGTCGTACCAGCGGGAGTACCGGGGAGCTGTTTTTT.

The chain combines TRBV28 with TRBJ2-7; unclear D gene. Deletions cut 6 bases from V and 2 bases from J, with 8 bases between. CDR3 length: 12 amino acids. From germline, CDR1 is MDHEN and CDR2 SYDVKM. CDR3 sequence reads: CASSPDPYEQYF. In nucleotides, the CDR3 is TGTGCCAGCAGCCCAGATCCCTACGAGCAGTACTTC.

This clone was detected only a few times. The chain combines TRBV5-1 with TRBJ2-3, with D unresolved. V shed 4 bases and J shed 2 bases, with 8 bases lying between them. CDR1 is SGHRS, CDR2 YFSETQ, per germline. There are 13 residues in the CDR3. The CDR3 region is CASSPQDTDTQYF. The CDR3 region has the DNA TGCGCCAGCAGCCCTCAGGACACAGATACGCAGTATTTT.

The chain has TRBV9 and TRBJ2-3, with 8 positions matching TRBD2. With 0 bases clipped from V and 4 bases from J, the junction kept 1 base outside the gene matches. This CDR3 is 14 amino acids long. The V gene's germline CDR1 is SGDLS and CDR2 YYNGEE. Written as DNA, the CDR3 is TGTGCCAGCAGCGTAGCGGGGGGGTCAGATACGCAGTATTTT. Amino acids: CASSVAGGSDTQYF.